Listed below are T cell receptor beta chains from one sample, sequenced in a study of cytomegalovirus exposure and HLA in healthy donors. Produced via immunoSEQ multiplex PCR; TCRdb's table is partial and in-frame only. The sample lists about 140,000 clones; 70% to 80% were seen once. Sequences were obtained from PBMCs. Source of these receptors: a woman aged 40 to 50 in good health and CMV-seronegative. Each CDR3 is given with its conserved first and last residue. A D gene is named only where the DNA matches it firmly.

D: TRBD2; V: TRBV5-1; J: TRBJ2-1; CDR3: CASSFGGSSYNEQFF; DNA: TGCGCCAGCAGCTTCGGCGGGAGCTCCTACAATGAGCAGTTCTTC
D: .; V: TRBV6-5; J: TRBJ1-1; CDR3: CASSFGGKVTEAFF; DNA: TGTGCCAGCAGTTTTGGGGGGAAGGTCACTGAAGCTTTCTTT
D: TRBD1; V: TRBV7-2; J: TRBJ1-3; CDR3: CASTMTGSGNTIYF; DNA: TGTGCCAGCACCATGACAGGGTCTGGAAACACCATATATTTT
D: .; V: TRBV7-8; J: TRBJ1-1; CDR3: CASSTYRAVNTEAFF; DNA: TGTGCCAGCAGCACATACAGGGCTGTAAACACTGAAGCTTTCTTT
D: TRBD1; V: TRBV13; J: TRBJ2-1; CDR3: CASSGGTGDEQFF; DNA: TGTGCCAGCAGCGGCGGGACAGGGGATGAGCAGTTCTTC
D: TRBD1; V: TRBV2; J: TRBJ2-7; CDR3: CASRDREASYEQYF; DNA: TGTGCCAGCAGGGACAGGGAAGCTTCCTACGAGCAGTACTTC
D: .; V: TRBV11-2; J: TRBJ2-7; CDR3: CASSLVGGAYEQYF; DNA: TGTGCCAGCAGCTTAGTCGGCGGGGCCTACGAGCAGTACTTC
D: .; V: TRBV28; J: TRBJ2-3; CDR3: CASSLSRISTDTQYF; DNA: TGTGCCAGCAGTTTATCCCGTATAAGCACAGATACGCAGTATTTT
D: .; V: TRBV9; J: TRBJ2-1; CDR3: CASSAVQGSEQFF; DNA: TGTGCCAGCAGCGCCGTCCAGGGGTCTGAGCAGTTCTTC
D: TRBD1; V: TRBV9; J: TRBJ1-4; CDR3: CASSAGQVAEKLFF; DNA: TGTGCCAGCAGCGCGGGACAGGTCGCGGAAAAACTGTTTTTT